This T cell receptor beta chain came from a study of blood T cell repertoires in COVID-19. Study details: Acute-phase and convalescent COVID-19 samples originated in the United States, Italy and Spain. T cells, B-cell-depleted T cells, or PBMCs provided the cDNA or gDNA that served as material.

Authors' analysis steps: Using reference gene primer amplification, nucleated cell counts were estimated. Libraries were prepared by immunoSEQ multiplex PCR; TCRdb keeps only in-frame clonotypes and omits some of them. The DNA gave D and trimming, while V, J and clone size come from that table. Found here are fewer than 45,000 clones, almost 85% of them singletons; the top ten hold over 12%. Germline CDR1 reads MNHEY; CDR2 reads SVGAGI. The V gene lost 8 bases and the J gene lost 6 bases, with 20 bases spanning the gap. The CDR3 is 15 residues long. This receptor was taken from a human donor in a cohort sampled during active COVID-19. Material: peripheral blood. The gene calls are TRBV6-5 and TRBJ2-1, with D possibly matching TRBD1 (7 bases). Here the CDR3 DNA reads TGTGCCAGCGTACCCGGCGGGACAGTAGCCAATGAGCAGTTCTTC. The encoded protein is CASVPGGTVANEQFF.